These T cell receptor beta chains were read from a single sample in a study of beta chain features in type 1 diabetes. Sequenced by immunoSEQ multiplex PCR; TCRdb stores in-frame clones only, minus some. The sample carries 900,000 or so clones, about a sixth recorded once. Material: naive CD4+ T cells from blood. Receptors were obtained from a woman aged 18 to 35 in good health. The conserved cysteine and the conserved F or W are not part of the CDR3 here. Clone size is not always given. Where it is, it says once, few, many or a class for expanded clones.

v_call,clone_size,cdr3_aa
TRBV5-1,few,ASSTSGRPLY
TRBV14,-,ASSQESFSGGSYNEQF
TRBV29-1,few,SVAGQTNQPQH
TRBV28,few,ASSSLGLAGPSTDTQY
TRBV7-8,-,ASSLDRGPSYT
TRBV28,few,ASSLPGSFTGELF
TRBV5-4,few,ASSLGGGAGGYEETQY
TRBV2,-,ASSEVAGARSEQF
TRBV5-4,few,ASSLTGRNQETQY
TRBV6-5,few,ASRVLDRATEAF
TRBV4-2,-,ASSQGRLASLSRKNTQY
TRBV2,few,ASSAEYRPANTEAF
TRBV28,few,ASSHRTITGGGNTIY
TRBV5-1,few,ASRITGLNTEAF
TRBV7-9,few,ASSSQDRANEKLF
TRBV7-2,-,ASSLQPGLAYEQY
TRBV6-5,-,ASSRIQEITEAF
TRBV10-3,many,AISESTRSEQY
TRBV5-4,-,AIGARDRETQY
TRBV12-5,-,ASGLKEWETQY
TRBV11-2,-,ASSQIWTGNYEQY
TRBV5-5,few,ASSSWGDSDNEQF
TRBV20-1,-,SPPIGDTQY
TRBV2,-,ANSDRQGEKLF
TRBV20-1,few,SADNINEQF
TRBV7-2,-,ASSSAGGYEQY